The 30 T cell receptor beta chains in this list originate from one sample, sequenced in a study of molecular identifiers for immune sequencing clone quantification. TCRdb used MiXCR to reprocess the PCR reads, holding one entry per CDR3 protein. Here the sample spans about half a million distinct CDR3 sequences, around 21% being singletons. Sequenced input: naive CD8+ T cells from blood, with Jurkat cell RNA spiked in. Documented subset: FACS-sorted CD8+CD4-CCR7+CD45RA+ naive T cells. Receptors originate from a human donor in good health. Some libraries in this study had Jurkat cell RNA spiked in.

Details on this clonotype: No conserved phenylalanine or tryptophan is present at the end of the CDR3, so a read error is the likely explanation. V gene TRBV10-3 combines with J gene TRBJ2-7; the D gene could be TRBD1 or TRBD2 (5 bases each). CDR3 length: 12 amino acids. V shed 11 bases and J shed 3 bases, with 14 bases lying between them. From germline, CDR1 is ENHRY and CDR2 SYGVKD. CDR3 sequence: CAGGDGFYEQYS. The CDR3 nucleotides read TGTGCCGGTGGGGACGGGTTCTACGAGCAGTACTCC.

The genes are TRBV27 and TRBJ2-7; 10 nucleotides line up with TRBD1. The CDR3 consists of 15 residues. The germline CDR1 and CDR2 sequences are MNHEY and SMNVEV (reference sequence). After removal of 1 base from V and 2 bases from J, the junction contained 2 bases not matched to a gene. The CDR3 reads CASSLWTGGPYEQYF. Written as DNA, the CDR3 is TGTGCCAGCAGTTTATGGACAGGGGGGCCCTACGAGCAGTACTTC.

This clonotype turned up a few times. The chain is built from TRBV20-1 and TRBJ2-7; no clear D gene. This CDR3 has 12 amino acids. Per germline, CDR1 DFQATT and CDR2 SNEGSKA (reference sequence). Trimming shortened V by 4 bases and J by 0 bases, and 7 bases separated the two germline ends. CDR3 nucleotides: TGCAGTGCTACCCCCGGCTCCTACGAGCAGTACTTC. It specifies CSATPGSYEQYF.

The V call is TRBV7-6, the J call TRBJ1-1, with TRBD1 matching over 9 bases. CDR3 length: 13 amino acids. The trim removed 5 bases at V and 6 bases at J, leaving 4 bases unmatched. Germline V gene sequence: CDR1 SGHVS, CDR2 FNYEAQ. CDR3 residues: CASSGQGSSEAFF. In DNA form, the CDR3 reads TGTGCCAGCAGCGGACAGGGGAGCTCTGAAGCTTTCTTT.

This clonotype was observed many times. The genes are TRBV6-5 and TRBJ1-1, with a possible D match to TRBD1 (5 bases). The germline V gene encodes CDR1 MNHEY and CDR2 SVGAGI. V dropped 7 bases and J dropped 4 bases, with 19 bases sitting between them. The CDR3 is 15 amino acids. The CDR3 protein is CASTREGSPVTEAFF. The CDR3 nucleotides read TGTGCCAGCACCCGAGAGGGGTCGCCCGTCACTGAAGCTTTCTTT.

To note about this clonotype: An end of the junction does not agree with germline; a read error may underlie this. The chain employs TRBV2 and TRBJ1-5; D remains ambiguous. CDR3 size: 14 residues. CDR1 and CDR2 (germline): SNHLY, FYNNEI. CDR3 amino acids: CAGSGENSNQPQHF. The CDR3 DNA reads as TGTGCCGGCAGTGGGGAGAATAGCAATCAGCCTCAGCATTTT.

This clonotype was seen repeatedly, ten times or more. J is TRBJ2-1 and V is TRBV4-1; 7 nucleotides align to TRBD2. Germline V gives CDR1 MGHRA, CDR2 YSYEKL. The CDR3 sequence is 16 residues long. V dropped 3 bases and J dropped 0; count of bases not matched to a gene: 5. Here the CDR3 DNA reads TGCGCCAGCAGCCAGATCCTAGCGGACTCCTACAATGAGCAGTTCTTC. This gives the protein CASSQILADSYNEQFF.

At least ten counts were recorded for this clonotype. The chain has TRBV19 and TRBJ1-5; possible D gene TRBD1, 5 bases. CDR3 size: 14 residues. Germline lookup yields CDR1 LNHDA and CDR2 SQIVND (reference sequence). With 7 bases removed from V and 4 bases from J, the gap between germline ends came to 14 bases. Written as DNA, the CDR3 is TGTGCCAGTACCCCGACCGGGGGGAATCAGCCCCAGCATTTT. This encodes CASTPTGGNQPQHF. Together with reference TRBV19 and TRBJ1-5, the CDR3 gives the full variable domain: DGGITQSPKYLFRKEGQNVTLSCEQNLNHDAMYWYRQDPGQGLRLIYYSQIVNDFQKGDIAEGYSVSREKKESFPLTVTSAQKNPTAFYLCASTPTGGNQPQHFGDGTRLSIL.

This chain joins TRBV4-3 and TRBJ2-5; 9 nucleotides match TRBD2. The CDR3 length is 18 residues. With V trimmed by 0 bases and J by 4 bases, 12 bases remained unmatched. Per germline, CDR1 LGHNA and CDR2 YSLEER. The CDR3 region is CASSQEGVLAGLGETQYF. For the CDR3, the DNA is TGCGCCAGCAGCCAAGAAGGGGTGCTAGCGGGACTCGGAGAGACCCAGTACTTC.

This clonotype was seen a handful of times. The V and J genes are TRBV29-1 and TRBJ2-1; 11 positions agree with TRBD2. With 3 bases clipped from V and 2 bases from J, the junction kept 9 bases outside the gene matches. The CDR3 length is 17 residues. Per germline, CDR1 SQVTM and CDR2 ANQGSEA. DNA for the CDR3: TGCAGCGTTGACGGGACTAGCGGACTCTTCACCTACAATGAGCAGTTCTTC. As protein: CSVDGTSGLFTYNEQFF.

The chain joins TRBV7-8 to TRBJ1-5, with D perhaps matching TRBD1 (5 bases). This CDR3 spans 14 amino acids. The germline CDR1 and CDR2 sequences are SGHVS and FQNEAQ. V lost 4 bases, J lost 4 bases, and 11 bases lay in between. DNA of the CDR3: TGTGCCAGCAGCTCGAGACAGTCTAATCAGCCCCAGCATTTT. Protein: CASSSRQSNQPQHF.

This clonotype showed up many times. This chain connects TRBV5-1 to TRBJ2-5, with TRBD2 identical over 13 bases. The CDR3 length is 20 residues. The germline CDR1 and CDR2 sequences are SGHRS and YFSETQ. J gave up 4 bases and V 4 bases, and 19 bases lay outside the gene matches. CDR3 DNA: TGCGCCAGCAGCGACCGACTAGCAGGACTAGCGGGGGATAGAGGAGAGACCCAGTACTTC. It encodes CASSDRLAGLAGDRGETQYF.

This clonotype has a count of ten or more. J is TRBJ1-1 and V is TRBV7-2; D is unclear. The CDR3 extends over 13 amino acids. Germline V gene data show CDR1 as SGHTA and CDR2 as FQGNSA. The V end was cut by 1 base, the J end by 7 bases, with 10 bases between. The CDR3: CASSLVHGNEAFF. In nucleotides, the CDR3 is TGTGCCAGCAGCTTAGTGCACGGTAATGAAGCTTTCTTT.

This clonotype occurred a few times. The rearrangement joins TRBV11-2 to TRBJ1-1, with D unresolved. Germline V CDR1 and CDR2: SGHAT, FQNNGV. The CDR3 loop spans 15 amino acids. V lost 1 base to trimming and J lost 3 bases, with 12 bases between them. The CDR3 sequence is CASSLAFGPYTEAFF. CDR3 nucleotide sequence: TGTGCCAGCAGCTTAGCTTTTGGTCCTTACACTGAAGCTTTCTTT.

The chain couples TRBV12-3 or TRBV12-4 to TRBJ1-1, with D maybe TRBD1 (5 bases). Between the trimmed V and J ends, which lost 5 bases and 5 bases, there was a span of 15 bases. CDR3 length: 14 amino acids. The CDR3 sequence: CASSLNGGGTEAFF. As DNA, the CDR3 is TGTGCCAGCAGTCTCAACGGGGGGGGGACTGAAGCTTTCTTT.

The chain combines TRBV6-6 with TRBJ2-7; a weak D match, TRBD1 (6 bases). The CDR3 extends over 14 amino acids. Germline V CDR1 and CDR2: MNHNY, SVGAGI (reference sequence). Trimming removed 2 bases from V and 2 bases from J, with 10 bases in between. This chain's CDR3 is CASSYRDKPYEQYF. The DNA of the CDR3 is TGTGCCAGCAGTTACCGGGACAAACCCTACGAGCAGTACTTC.

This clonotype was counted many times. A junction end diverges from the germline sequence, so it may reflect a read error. The CDR3 here is CASSLSSGWLKTEAFF. In DNA form, the CDR3 reads TGTGCCAGCAGTTTAAGTTCAGGGTGGTTGAAAACTGAAGCTTTCTTT. This chain connects TRBV27 to TRBJ1-1; tentative D call: TRBD1 (5 bases). Germline CDR1 is MNHEY and CDR2 is SMNVEV (reference sequence). The CDR3 runs to 16 residues.

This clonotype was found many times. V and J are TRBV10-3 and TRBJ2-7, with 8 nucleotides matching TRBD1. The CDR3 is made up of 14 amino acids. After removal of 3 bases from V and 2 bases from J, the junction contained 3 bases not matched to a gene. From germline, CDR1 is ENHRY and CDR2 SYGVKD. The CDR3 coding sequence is TGTGCCATCAGTGACCTGGACAGGGCCTACGAGCAGTACTTC. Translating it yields CAISDLDRAYEQYF.

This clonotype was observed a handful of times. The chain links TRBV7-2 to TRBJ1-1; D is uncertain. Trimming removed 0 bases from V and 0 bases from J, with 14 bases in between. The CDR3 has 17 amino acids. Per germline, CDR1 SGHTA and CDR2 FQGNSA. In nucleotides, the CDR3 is TGTGCCAGCAGCTTAGCGGTCGACGTATACATGAACACTGAAGCTTTCTTT. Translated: CASSLAVDVYMNTEAFF.

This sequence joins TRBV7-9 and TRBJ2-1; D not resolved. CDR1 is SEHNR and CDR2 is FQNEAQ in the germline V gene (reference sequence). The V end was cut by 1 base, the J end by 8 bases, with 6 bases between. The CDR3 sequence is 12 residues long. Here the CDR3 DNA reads TGTGCCAGCAGCTTAGGGGATCATGAGCAGTTCTTC. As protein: CASSLGDHEQFF.

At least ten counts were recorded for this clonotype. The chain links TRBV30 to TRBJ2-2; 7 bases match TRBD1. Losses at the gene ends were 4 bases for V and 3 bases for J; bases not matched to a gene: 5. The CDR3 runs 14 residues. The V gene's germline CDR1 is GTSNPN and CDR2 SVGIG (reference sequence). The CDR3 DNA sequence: TGTGCCTGGACGGGTCAGGGGGACACCGGGGAGCTGTTTTTT. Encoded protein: CAWTGQGDTGELFF.

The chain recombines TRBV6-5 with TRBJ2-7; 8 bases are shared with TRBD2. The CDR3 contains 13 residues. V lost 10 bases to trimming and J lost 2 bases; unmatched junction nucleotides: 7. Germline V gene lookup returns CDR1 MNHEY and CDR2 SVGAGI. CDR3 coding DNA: TGTGCCACCAAAGGCGGGGGGACCTACGAGCAGTACTTC. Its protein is CATKGGGTYEQYF.

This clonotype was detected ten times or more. The CDR3: CASSYGEPAYEQYF. The CDR3 nucleotides are TGTGCCAGCAGCTATGGGGAACCAGCCTACGAGCAGTACTTC. The chain recombines TRBV28 with TRBJ2-7; D is unresolved. CDR3 length: 14 residues. The V and J ends lost 6 bases and 2 bases respectively, with 14 bases between them. CDR1 and CDR2 from the germline V gene are MDHEN and SYDVKM.

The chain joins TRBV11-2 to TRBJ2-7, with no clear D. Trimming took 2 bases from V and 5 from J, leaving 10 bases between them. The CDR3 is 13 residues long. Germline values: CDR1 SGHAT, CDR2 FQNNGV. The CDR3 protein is CASSLSPSDEQYF. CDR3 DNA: TGTGCCAGCAGCTTATCTCCTTCGGACGAGCAGTACTTC.

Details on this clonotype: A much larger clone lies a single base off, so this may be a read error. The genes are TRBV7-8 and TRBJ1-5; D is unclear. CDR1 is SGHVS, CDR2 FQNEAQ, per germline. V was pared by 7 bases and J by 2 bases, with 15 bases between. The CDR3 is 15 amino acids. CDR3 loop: CASNQHPGGNQPQHF. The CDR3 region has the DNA TGTGCCAGCAACCAGCACCCTGGGGGCAATCAGCCCCAGCATTTT.

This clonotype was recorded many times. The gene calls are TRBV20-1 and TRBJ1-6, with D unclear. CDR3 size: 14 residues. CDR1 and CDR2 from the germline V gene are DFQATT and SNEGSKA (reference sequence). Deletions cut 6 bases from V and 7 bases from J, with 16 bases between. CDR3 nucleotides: TGCAGTGCCTGCACCCCCGTCGCGAATTCACCCCTCCACTTT. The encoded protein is CSACTPVANSPLHF.

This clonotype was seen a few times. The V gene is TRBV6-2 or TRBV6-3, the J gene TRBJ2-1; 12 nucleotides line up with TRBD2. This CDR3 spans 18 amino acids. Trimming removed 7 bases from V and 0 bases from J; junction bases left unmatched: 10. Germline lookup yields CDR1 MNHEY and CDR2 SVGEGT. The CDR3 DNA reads TGTGCCAGCAATACTGGACTAGCGGGACGGGGCTCCTACAATGAGCAGTTCTTC. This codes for CASNTGLAGRGSYNEQFF.

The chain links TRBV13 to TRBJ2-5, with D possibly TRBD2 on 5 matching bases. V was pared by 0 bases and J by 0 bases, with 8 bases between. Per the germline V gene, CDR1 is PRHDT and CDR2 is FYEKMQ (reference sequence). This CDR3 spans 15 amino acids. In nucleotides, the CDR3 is TGTGCCAGCAGCTTAGGCGGGAAGTACCAAGAGACCCAGTACTTC. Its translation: CASSLGGKYQETQYF.

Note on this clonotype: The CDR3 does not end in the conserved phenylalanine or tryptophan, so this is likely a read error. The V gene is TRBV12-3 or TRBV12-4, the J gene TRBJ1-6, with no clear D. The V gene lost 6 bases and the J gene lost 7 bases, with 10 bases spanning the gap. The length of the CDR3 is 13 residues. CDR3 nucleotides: TGTGCCAGCAGCCAGTGGTTGAATTCACCCCTCCACCTT. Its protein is CASSQWLNSPLHL.

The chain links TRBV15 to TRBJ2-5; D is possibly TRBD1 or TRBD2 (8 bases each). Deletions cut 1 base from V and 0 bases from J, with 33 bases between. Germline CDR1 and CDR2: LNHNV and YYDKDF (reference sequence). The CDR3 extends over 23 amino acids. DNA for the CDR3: TGTGCCACCAGCAGAGGACCTACAGACACAGGGGGTGAAGCGGGGGCCCACCAAGAGACCCAGTACTTC. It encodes CATSRGPTDTGGEAGAHQETQYF.